The 26 T cell receptor beta chains presented below share a single source sample, sequenced in a study of T cells in Graves' hyperthyroidism and ophthalmopathy (dated by TCRdb to about 2019). The method behind the library was multiplex PCR. TCRdb lists the instrument as Illumina HiSeq 2000. TCR beta CDR3 regions were amplified from RNA transcripts. For the first round of RT-PCR on the TCR CDR3, the HTBI primer set was used together with the Qiagen OneStep RT-PCR kit. TCRdb reworked the public reads: Q25 trimming with fastp, MiXCR clone assembly, productive beta chains retained. Every entry covers one CDR3 protein and lists the most common genes and DNA from its rows. The sample table lists some 300,000 distinct CDR3 sequences, approximately 15% of them with a count of one. The ten largest clones capture 33% of the sample. Sequencing used blood. The receptors derive from a man aged 25 to 45 with Graves' hyperthyroidism.

In this sample, this clonotype turned up many times. The chain uses TRBV20-1 and TRBJ1-5; tentative D call: TRBD1 (5 bases). V was shortened by 3 bases and J by 4 bases, with 13 bases between the two germline ends. CDR3 length equals 14 residues. CDR1 and CDR2 (germline): DFQATT, SNEGSKA (reference sequence). CDR3 protein: CSARDTLGNQPQHF. The CDR3 DNA sequence: TGCAGTGCTAGGGACACATTAGGGAATCAGCCCCAGCATTTT.

This clonotype has ten or more counts. This chain joins TRBV11-1 and TRBJ2-7; D is undetermined. V was shortened by 1 base and J by 3 bases, with 7 bases between the two germline ends. The length of the CDR3 is 13 residues. Germline loops: CDR1 SGHAT, CDR2 FQDESV (reference sequence). The CDR3 sequence: CASSLGLVYEQYF. The DNA of the CDR3 is TGTGCCAGCAGCTTAGGACTTGTCTACGAGCAGTACTTC.

This clonotype has a handful of counts. CDR3 sequence: CASSVASRVGYEQYF. CDR3 in DNA: TGTGCCAGCAGCGTAGCCTCCAGGGTCGGCTACGAGCAGTACTTC. V usage is TRBV9 and J usage is TRBJ2-7; a possible D gene is TRBD1 (5 bases). This CDR3 region has 15 residues. The germline gives CDR1 SGDLS, CDR2 YYNGEE. Trimming stripped 0 bases from V and 3 bases from J, with 13 bases between.

This clonotype occurred a few times. It may be a read error: a sequence one base away is much more abundant. The chain is built from TRBV5-1 and TRBJ2-3; D remains ambiguous. Judging by the DNA end, TRBJ1-5 fits better; the J call may be wrong. CDR3 size: 16 residues. Germline CDR1 reads SGHRS; CDR2 reads YFSETQ. CDR3: CASSLPAGGSTDTQHF. CDR3 DNA: TGCGCCAGCAGCTTGCCAGCGGGAGGGAGCACAGATACGCAGCATTTT.

There are many counts of this clonotype. This sequence joins TRBV29-1 and TRBJ2-1; D is undetermined. V was shortened by 0 bases and J by 6 bases, with 9 bases between the two germline ends. Germline loops: CDR1 SQVTM, CDR2 ANQGSEA. There are 13 residues in the CDR3. The CDR3 spells CSVEDREPNEQFF. In DNA, the CDR3 is TGCAGCGTTGAAGATCGAGAACCCAATGAGCAGTTCTTC.

This chain links TRBV18 with TRBJ2-3; 7 nucleotides align to TRBD2. The CDR3 runs 18 residues. Germline assignment: CDR1 KGHSH and CDR2 LQKENI. V lost 0 bases to trimming and J lost 0 bases; unmatched junction nucleotides: 9. The CDR3 nucleotides read TGTGCCAGCTCACCACCTTTGCGGGAGCCCCTAAGCACAGATACGCAGTATTTT. This gives the protein CASSPPLREPLSTDTQYF.

This clonotype was recorded many times. The chain joins TRBV24-1 to TRBJ2-5; the match to TRBD1 covers 7 bases. V dropped 7 bases and J dropped 2; count of bases not matched to a gene: 6. Germline V gene lookup returns CDR1 KGHDR and CDR2 SFDVKD. The CDR3 length is 14 residues. The CDR3 region is CATRSGGDQETQYF. DNA of the CDR3: TGTGCCACCAGGTCAGGGGGAGATCAAGAGACCCAGTACTTC.

This clonotype was seen ten or more times. In DNA form, the CDR3 reads TGCAGTGCTAGAGATCCGAACAGAAACAACTATGGCTACACCTTC. Its translation is CSARDPNRNNYGYTF. The chain carries TRBV20-1 and TRBJ1-2; D not resolved. The germline V gene encodes CDR1 DFQATT and CDR2 SNEGSKA (reference sequence). The CDR3 covers 15 residues. V lost 0 bases to trimming and J lost 2 bases, with 13 bases between them.

Ten or more counts support this clonotype. The chain carries TRBV2 and TRBJ2-7; 11 bases line up with TRBD2. The V segment lost 6 bases and the J segment 9 bases; nucleotides outside the gene matches: 7. Germline loops: CDR1 SNHLY, CDR2 FYNNEI. CDR3 length: 13 amino acids. In DNA, the CDR3 is TGTGCCAGCAGCCCCGGGACTAGCGGCGCGCAGTACTTC. It translates to CASSPGTSGAQYF.

The rearrangement links TRBV7-2 to TRBJ2-3; D tentatively fits TRBD1 or TRBD2 (5 bases each). This CDR3 has 14 amino acids. Per germline, CDR1 SGHTA and CDR2 FQGNSA. V lost 4 bases and J lost 10, with 18 bases in between. The CDR3 DNA reads TGTGCCAGCAGCTACGGGACCCAAAGGGCCGCGCAGTATTTT. As protein: CASSYGTQRAAQYF.

This clonotype appeared many times. The chain joins TRBV11-2 to TRBJ2-1; 9 nucleotides align to TRBD2. CDR1 SGHAT and CDR2 FQNNGV come from the germline V gene. The length of the CDR3 is 14 residues. After removal of 4 bases from V and 6 bases from J, the junction contained 4 bases not matched to a gene. CDR3 loop: CASSSIAGVNEQFF. Here the CDR3 DNA reads TGTGCCAGCAGCTCCATAGCGGGAGTCAATGAGCAGTTCTTC.

The V gene is TRBV29-1, the J gene TRBJ2-3; 9 bases map to TRBD1. Losses at the gene ends were 7 bases for V and 10 bases for J; bases not matched to a gene: 9. This CDR3 has 12 amino acids. The germline V gene has CDR1 SQVTM and CDR2 ANQGSEA. CDR3 bases: TGCAGCGCCCGACAGGGGGTGAGCCCGCAGTATTTT. Its translation is CSARQGVSPQYF.

This chain uses TRBV15 with TRBJ1-5; no clear D. CDR1 LNHNV and CDR2 YYDKDF come from the germline V gene (reference sequence). Deletions cut 1 base from V and 7 bases from J, with 14 bases between. CDR3 length equals 15 residues. The CDR3 loop is CATSRVGNYAQPQHF. The CDR3 DNA follows: TGTGCCACCAGCAGAGTGGGCAACTACGCGCAGCCCCAGCATTTT.

This clonotype came up many times. The chain carries TRBV30 and TRBJ2-1; D ambiguous. V was pared by 2 bases and J by 6 bases, with 8 bases between. CDR3 length equals 12 residues. Germline values: CDR1 GTSNPN, CDR2 SVGIG (reference sequence). CDR3 protein: CAWSNDVNEQFF. The CDR3 DNA is TGTGCCTGGAGTAATGATGTCAATGAGCAGTTCTTC.

This clonotype was seen repeatedly, ten times or more. The V call is TRBV3-1, the J call TRBJ2-5, with D perhaps TRBD1 or TRBD2 (6 bases each). Germline V gene sequence: CDR1 LGHDT, CDR2 YNNKEL (reference sequence). The V and J ends lost 0 bases and 5 bases respectively, with 19 bases between them. The CDR3 has 17 residues. CDR3 residues: CASSQDTGRTWEETQYF. CDR3 nucleotides: TGTGCCAGCAGCCAAGACACAGGGAGGACATGGGAGGAGACCCAGTACTTC.

The V call is TRBV10-1, the J call TRBJ2-7, with 10 bases aligning to TRBD1. Germline assignment: CDR1 WNHNN and CDR2 SYGVQD (reference sequence). V lost 8 bases, J lost 6 bases, and 7 bases stayed unmatched. The CDR3 is made up of 13 amino acids. The CDR3, as DNA: TGCGCCAGCGGGGGGACAGGGGTCGCCGAGCAGTACTTC. Protein product: CASGGTGVAEQYF.

This clonotype appeared many times. The V call is TRBV27, the J call TRBJ2-5; 9 bases agree with TRBD2. Unmatched junction bases numbered 2, after V lost 4 bases and J lost 5 bases. This CDR3 has 13 residues. Germline values: CDR1 MNHEY, CDR2 SMNVEV (reference sequence). The CDR3 region has the DNA TGTGCCAGCAGTTCCACTAGCGGGGAGACCCAGTACTTC. It translates to CASSSTSGETQYF.

Ten or more counts support this clonotype. The chain uses TRBV28 and TRBJ2-7, with D possibly TRBD1 on 5 matching bases. The germline V and J ends were trimmed by 10 bases and 3 bases, with 16 bases remaining between them. The CDR3 length is 13 residues. CDR1 and CDR2 (germline): MDHEN, SYDVKM. The CDR3 loop reads CATKKTEIYEQYF. The CDR3 DNA reads as TGTGCCACCAAGAAGACAGAAATCTACGAGCAGTACTTC.

Note on this clonotype: Possible read error: a much larger clone is one base away. The rearrangement joins TRBV18 to TRBJ2-1, with 12 bases aligning to TRBD1. CDR3 length equals 15 residues. After removal of 3 bases from V and 8 bases from J, the junction contained 5 bases not matched to a gene. CDR1 and CDR2 from the germline V gene are KGHSH and LQKENI. The CDR3 protein is CASSPGQGAHDEQFF. The DNA of the CDR3 is TGTGCCAGCTCACCGGGACAGGGGGCCCACGATGAGCAGTTCTTC.

The V gene is TRBV12-3 or TRBV12-4, the J gene TRBJ2-7; a weak D match, TRBD2 (6 bases). The V end lost 5 bases, the J end lost 0 bases, and 14 bases lay between the germline ends. The CDR3 sequence is 15 residues long. CDR3 nucleotides: TGTGCCAGCAGTGCCGAGCGGGCGGCCTCCTACGAGCAGTACTTC. Its protein product is CASSAERAASYEQYF.

This clonotype has ten or more counts. This chain uses TRBV18 with TRBJ2-7; D not certain. Germline V gives CDR1 KGHSH, CDR2 LQKENI. V dropped 3 bases and J dropped 6 bases, with 12 bases sitting between them. The CDR3 runs 13 residues. The CDR3 sequence is CASSPGPRLEQYF. In nucleotides, the CDR3 is TGTGCCAGCTCACCGGGTCCGAGGCTCGAGCAGTACTTC.

J is TRBJ2-1 and V is TRBV30; 11 bases align to TRBD2. The CDR3 is 13 residues long. The V and J ends lost 8 bases and 7 bases, in that order; junction bases with no gene match: 7. Germline-derived CDR1 and CDR2 are GTSNPN and SVGIG (reference sequence). CDR3 nucleotide sequence: TGTGCCGGAACTACTAGCGGGAGTAATGAGCAGTTCTTC. Translating gives CAGTTSGSNEQFF.

In this sample, this clonotype turned up many times. The chain has TRBV12-3 or TRBV12-4 and TRBJ2-3; 7 nucleotides align to TRBD2. This CDR3 contains 15 residues. Unmatched junction bases numbered 7, after V lost 4 bases and J lost 3 bases. As DNA, the CDR3 is TGTGCCAGCAGTTCCCGGGCGGGAGTGACAGATACGCAGTATTTT. This translates into CASSSRAGVTDTQYF.

The V call is TRBV7-9, the J call TRBJ2-7; D uncertain. With 7 bases removed from V and 2 bases from J, the gap between germline ends came to 15 bases. Germline-derived CDR1 and CDR2 are SEHNR and FQNEAQ (reference sequence). The CDR3 has 14 amino acids. CDR3 residues: CASTLFAEAYEQYF. The CDR3 DNA reads TGTGCCAGCACCTTGTTCGCCGAAGCCTACGAGCAGTACTTC.

This clonotype came up a few times. The chain carries TRBV19 and TRBJ1-1; the D gene is possibly TRBD1 (5 bases). From germline, CDR1 is LNHDA and CDR2 SQIVND (reference sequence). V was pared by 3 bases and J by 6 bases, with 29 bases between. This CDR3 contains 19 residues. This CDR3 reads CASSILSLNDWDWGPEAFF. CDR3 nucleotide sequence: TGTGCCAGTAGTATTTTGTCGTTAAACGATTGGGACTGGGGACCTGAAGCTTTCTTT.

This chain connects TRBV9 to TRBJ2-3; D is perhaps TRBD1 or TRBD2 (5 bases each). The germline V and J ends were trimmed by 3 bases and 8 bases, with 16 bases remaining between them. CDR3 length: 14 amino acids. Germline CDR1 reads SGDLS; CDR2 reads YYNGEE. The CDR3 DNA is TGTGCCAGCAGCGCGATCGGGGCCAGCGGTACGCAGTATTTT. Translating gives CASSAIGASGTQYF.